This TCR beta chain was identified in a study of blood T cell repertoires in COVID-19. The age range of participants was about 18 to 95 years, with residence in under 25 US areas. Recovered participants had two consecutive negative NP/OP PCR tests, healthcare professional clearance, or symptom resolution. Generated by immunoSEQ multiplex PCR, the TCRdb table keeps only in-frame clones and is missing some. Among about 350,000 clones listed, about 90% were seen once. Germline trimming cut 5 bases from V and 4 bases from J; bases unmatched to any gene: 4. This CDR3 spans 14 amino acids. Germline V gene data show CDR1 as LNHDA and CDR2 as SQIVND (reference sequence).

V is TRBV19 and J is TRBJ2-3; 9 bases map to TRBD1. The receptor's source is a young woman who had recovered from COVID-19. Sequences were obtained from PBMCs or T cells enriched from blood (not recorded which). The CDR3 coding sequence is TGTGCCAGTAGTCCCACAGGGGGCCCAGATACGCAGTATTTT. It yields the protein CASSPTGGPDTQYF.